The T cell receptor beta chain under discussion was sequenced for a study of blood T cell repertoires in COVID-19. Study context: The United States, Italy and Spain provided the acute and convalescent COVID-19 samples. Sources were T cells, B-cell-depleted T cells, or PBMCs; the material itself was cDNA or gDNA.

Authors' processing steps: The authors estimated nucleated cell counts from reference gene primer amplification. Assay: immunoSEQ multiplex PCR; the TCRdb copy retains only in-frame clones and omits some. V and J calls and clone size come straight from that table; D and trimming were deduced from the DNA. The sample holds 50,000 or so clones, roughly four fifths seen once. The CDR3 sequence is 15 residues long. After removal of 4 bases from V and 1 base from J, the junction contained 6 bases not matched to a gene. Germline V gene sequence: CDR1 SGHKS, CDR2 YYEKEE (reference sequence). The genes are TRBV5-5 and TRBJ1-2; 8 bases agree with TRBD1. The source is a man aged 40-50 years with acute or convalescent COVID-19. Sequencing was performed on peripheral blood. CDR3 in amino acids: CASSSRTGINYGYTF. Written as DNA, the CDR3 is TGTGCCAGCAGCAGTCGGACAGGGATTAACTATGGCTACACCTTC.